This record looks at one T cell receptor beta chain sequence and its context. Its specificity is not known. The record originates from a study of T cell clonotyping in hematopoietic cell transplantation. Germline CDR1 and CDR2: MGHRA and YSYEKL. CDR3 length: 13 amino acids. Trimming took off 2 bases at V and 7 bases at J, with 8 bases between the two ends. Study-level results: Recipient TCR diversity dropped after transplant; expanded clonotypes rose from day 30 to 180. Few recipient clonotypes overlapped donors; over 97% were de novo at given depth.

Some clones are missing from TCRdb's copy, which holds only in-frame ones; the method was immunoSEQ multiplex PCR. The table shows fewer than 50,000 clones, with just over 85% occurring only once. Time point reported: recipient sample about 28 days before transplant, after cytoreduction. This specimen was peripheral blood mononuclear cells, taken before stem cell transplant. The J gene is TRBJ1-4, the V gene TRBV4-1; D unresolved. This clonotype was obtained from a man in his sixties with biphenotypic leukemia. Some clones in this sample may be carry-over from other donors' samples. The CDR3 is CASSQWRGEKLFF. CDR3 in DNA: TGCGCCAGCAGCCAATGGCGGGGTGAAAAACTGTTTTTT.